What follows are 25 T cell receptor beta chains derived from one specimen sequenced in a study of regulatory T cells in long-lasting Graves disease. For TCR beta, libraries came from iRepertoire HTBI primers and Arm-PCR of CDR3 regions. From the multiplex PCR reads, TCRdb called clonotypes with MiXCR, one entry per CDR3 protein. Counted here are 350,000 to 500,000 distinct CDR3 sequences, approximately 22% occurring once; the ten biggest clones make up roughly 13%. Time point defined: persistent/refractory GD, antithyroid drugs over 5 years with positive TRAb. There was RNA extracted from PBMCs, and the TCR library was made from it. Source: peripheral blood mononuclear cells (PBMCs), taken when the disease was refractory, from a patient treated with antithyroid drugs. The source is a female donor with Graves disease.

This clonotype has a count of ten or more. V and J are TRBV20-1 and TRBJ2-5; 8 nucleotides line up with TRBD2. The germline gives CDR1 DFQATT, CDR2 SNEGSKA (reference sequence). CDR3 length: 14 amino acids. The CDR3 DNA sequence: TGCAGCACAAGGGCGGGGGGACCCCAAGAGACCCAGTACTTC. It specifies CSTRAGGPQETQYF.

V gene TRBV6-1 combines with J gene TRBJ1-2, with TRBD1 as a possible D gene (5 bases). CDR1 is MNHNS, CDR2 SASEGT, per germline. The V and J ends lost 8 bases and 3 bases respectively, with 13 bases between them. This CDR3 spans 13 amino acids. CDR3 DNA sequence: TGTGCCAGCCAGGAGGGGTCTCACTATGGCTACACCTTC. This codes for CASQEGSHYGYTF.

The chain employs TRBV28 and TRBJ2-7; 7 bases are a match to TRBD1. Germline assignment: CDR1 MDHEN and CDR2 SYDVKM. With 4 bases clipped from V and 2 bases from J, the junction kept 2 bases outside the gene matches. This CDR3 contains 13 residues. The CDR3 here is CASSSGQPYEQYF. The CDR3 coding sequence is TGTGCCAGCAGTTCGGGACAGCCCTACGAGCAGTACTTC.

This clonotype was found a few times. CDR3 bases: TGTGCCAGCAGTTTGTCAGGTCCTCCACCCCAGCATTTT. Its protein is CASSLSGPPPQHF. The J gene is TRBJ1-5, the V gene TRBV6-2 or TRBV6-3; unclear D gene. V dropped 4 bases and J dropped 10 bases, with 14 bases sitting between them. The CDR3 is 13 amino acids. CDR1 and CDR2 (germline): MNHEY, SVGEGT.

This clonotype was observed once. The V and J genes are TRBV19 and TRBJ1-5; 7 bases are a match to TRBD1. V was pared by 3 bases and J by 5 bases, with 4 bases of the junction left unmatched. The CDR3 extends over 14 amino acids. Germline-derived CDR1 and CDR2 are LNHDA and SQIVND (reference sequence). The CDR3 loop reads CASSIVGGDQPQHF. CDR3 bases: TGTGCCAGTAGTATTGTAGGGGGCGATCAGCCCCAGCATTTT.

This chain links TRBV11-2 with TRBJ1-2, with TRBD1 matching over 9 bases. The CDR3 totals 18 residues. The germline gives CDR1 SGHAT, CDR2 FQNNGV. V was clipped by 5 bases and J by 0 bases; unmatched bases: 13. This chain's CDR3 is CASSPMSGTGRTNYGYTF. In nucleotides, the CDR3 is TGTGCCAGCAGCCCCATGAGCGGGACAGGGAGGACTAACTATGGCTACACCTTC.

This clonotype was recorded at least ten times. CDR3 protein: CASSLSSGWVYGYTF. The CDR3 nucleotides read TGTGCCAGCAGTTTATCTTCAGGGTGGGTCTATGGCTACACCTTC. This chain joins TRBV12-3 or TRBV12-4 and TRBJ1-2; tentative D call: TRBD1 (5 bases). The CDR3 contains 15 residues. V was shortened by 2 bases and J by 4 bases, with 14 bases between the two germline ends.

This clonotype was seen a few times. In DNA form, the CDR3 reads TGTGCCAGCAGCGGGAGGACAGGGAACACTGAAGCTTTCTTT. Protein product: CASSGRTGNTEAFF. V is TRBV9 and J is TRBJ1-1; 7 nucleotides agree with TRBD1. The CDR3 is 14 residues long. Germline CDR1 and CDR2: SGDLS and YYNGEE. With 3 bases clipped from V and 1 base from J, the junction kept 3 bases outside the gene matches.

The V gene is TRBV20-1, the J gene TRBJ2-5, with D tentatively TRBD2 (6 bases). The J call may be wrong; the DNA end is better matched by TRBJ2-7. CDR1 and CDR2 from the germline V gene are DFQATT and SNEGSKA (reference sequence). The CDR3 sequence is 14 residues long. CDR3 coding DNA: TGCAGTGCTGTACAACGGGGGACCTCCTACGAGCAGTACTTC. Translation: CSAVQRGTSYEQYF.

There are a few counts of this clonotype. This CDR3 is missing its conserved last phenylalanine or tryptophan, likely due to a read error. The DNA for the CDR3 is TGTGCCAGCAGTTCGACAGGCTGGAACACTGAAGCTTTCCTT. It codes for CASSSTGWNTEAFL. The V and J genes are TRBV28 and TRBJ1-1, with D possibly being TRBD1 (6 bases). The V gene's germline CDR1 is MDHEN and CDR2 SYDVKM. The CDR3 extends over 14 amino acids. With 4 bases removed from V and 1 base from J, the gap between germline ends came to 10 bases.

The chain carries TRBV30 and TRBJ2-2, with D maybe TRBD1 (5 bases). V was trimmed by 8 bases and J by 2 bases, leaving 12 bases between them. Germline CDR1 GTSNPN, CDR2 SVGIG (reference sequence). This CDR3 comprises 13 residues. CDR3 amino acids: CAPSQGNTGELFF. CDR3 in DNA: TGTGCCCCAAGCCAGGGAAACACCGGGGAGCTGTTTTTT.

The sample holds a few counts of this clonotype. The chain employs TRBV28 and TRBJ1-1; 7 nucleotides line up with TRBD1. CDR3 length: 16 amino acids. V shed 3 bases, J shed 0 bases, and the junction held 7 bases outside the gene matches. CDR1 and CDR2 from the germline V gene are MDHEN and SYDVKM. The CDR3: CASSFDRETVNTEAFF. In nucleotides, the CDR3 is TGTGCCAGCAGTTTTGACAGGGAGACGGTGAACACTGAAGCTTTCTTT.

This clonotype was seen many times. This chain connects TRBV2 to TRBJ2-5, with 9 bases matching TRBD2. The CDR3 loop spans 15 amino acids. CDR1 and CDR2 (germline): SNHLY, FYNNEI. V shed 3 bases and J 2 bases; nucleotides not matched to a gene: 4. The CDR3 spells CASSELAGAQETQYF. The CDR3, as DNA: TGTGCCAGCAGTGAGTTAGCGGGAGCGCAAGAGACCCAGTACTTC.

This clonotype was picked up a small number of times. J is TRBJ2-3 and V is TRBV20-1; 11 nucleotides align to TRBD2. This CDR3 is 17 amino acids long. Germline CDR1 DFQATT, CDR2 SNEGSKA (reference sequence). The ends lost 5 bases at V and 2 bases at J; junction bases unmatched: 12. The CDR3 reads CSADHPLAGGPTDTQYF. The CDR3 DNA follows: TGCAGTGCTGACCATCCCCTAGCGGGAGGACCCACAGATACGCAGTATTTT.

V and J are TRBV5-1 and TRBJ2-1; 10 nucleotides agree with TRBD1. V was pared by 4 bases and J by 5 bases, with 6 bases of the junction left unmatched. This CDR3 contains 15 residues. CDR1 is SGHRS, CDR2 YFSETQ, per germline. The CDR3 loop is CASSLGTGVHNEQFF. The CDR3 DNA is TGCGCCAGCAGCCTTGGGACAGGGGTCCACAATGAGCAGTTCTTC.

This clonotype was observed many times. This chain links TRBV28 with TRBJ1-5, with D possibly being TRBD1 (5 bases). Deletions cut 5 bases from V and 5 bases from J, with 16 bases between. Germline V gives CDR1 MDHEN, CDR2 SYDVKM. CDR3 length: 15 amino acids. This CDR3 reads CASSQRGAPDQPQHF. CDR3 nucleotides: TGTGCCAGCAGTCAGAGAGGGGCGCCTGATCAGCCCCAGCATTTT.

This clonotype was seen ten or more times. CDR3 nucleotides: TGTGCCAGCAGTGAAAGGCTAGCGGGAGGGACTCTCACCGGGGAGCTGTTTTTT. It is translated as CASSERLAGGTLTGELFF. The chain uses TRBV2 and TRBJ2-2; TRBD2 aligns across 12 bases. The CDR3 sequence is 18 residues long. Trimming took 2 bases from V and 4 from J; bases not matched to a gene: 8. Germline values: CDR1 SNHLY, CDR2 FYNNEI.

This clonotype was counted many times. V usage is TRBV6-1 and J usage is TRBJ1-1, with D maybe TRBD1 (6 bases). The CDR3 runs 12 residues. V shed 5 bases and J shed 5 bases, with 9 bases lying between them. Germline V CDR1 and CDR2: MNHNS, SASEGT. This chain's CDR3 is CASSNRETEAFF. DNA of the CDR3: TGTGCCAGCAGTAACAGGGAGACTGAAGCTTTCTTT.

This clonotype appeared a few times. The V call is TRBV7-9, the J call TRBJ2-5; D remains unclear. CDR3 length: 13 amino acids. Germline lookup yields CDR1 SEHNR and CDR2 FQNEAQ (reference sequence). V was trimmed by 5 bases and J by 4 bases, leaving 11 bases between them. CDR3: CASSGYIGETQYF. The DNA for the CDR3 is TGTGCCAGCAGCGGCTATATAGGAGAGACCCAGTACTTC.

Only a few counts were recorded for this clonotype. A much larger clonotype is one base distant, so this may be a read error. The V call is TRBV28, the J call TRBJ2-7; D gene ambiguous. This CDR3 spans 12 amino acids. Germline V CDR1 and CDR2: MDHEN, SYDVKM. CDR3 nucleotide sequence: TGTGCCAGCAGTCAATCAGTGTACGAGCAGTCCTTC. Encoded protein: CASSQSVYEQSF.

This clonotype was seen ten or more times. The CDR3 DNA reads TGTGCCATCAGGCCAGGGGGAGGAGAGACCCAGTACTTC. Translated, it gives CAIRPGGGETQYF. The genes are TRBV10-3 and TRBJ2-5; maybe TRBD1 (7 bases). The CDR3 loop spans 13 amino acids. The germline V and J ends were trimmed by 6 bases and 4 bases, with 12 bases remaining between them. The germline gives CDR1 ENHRY, CDR2 SYGVKD.

V and J are TRBV2 and TRBJ2-5; D is undetermined. The J call may be in error: the DNA end matches TRBJ2-1 better. Germline CDR1 reads SNHLY; CDR2 reads FYNNEI. The length of the CDR3 is 12 residues. The CDR3 is CASIRDPPEQFF. In DNA, the CDR3 is TGTGCCAGCATAAGAGACCCCCCTGAGCAGTTCTTC.

This clonotype was found a few times. The V and J genes are TRBV2 and TRBJ2-7; D may correspond to TRBD1 or TRBD2 (6 bases each). The CDR3 is 14 residues long. Trimming removed 6 bases at V and 6 bases at J, with 18 bases between. Germline V gene data show CDR1 as SNHLY and CDR2 as FYNNEI. CDR3 loop: CASRGGTRAGEQYF. CDR3 nucleotide sequence: TGTGCCAGCAGAGGGGGGACCCGGGCCGGCGAGCAGTACTTC.

J is TRBJ1-1 and V is TRBV20-1; D might be TRBD1 (5 bases). Trimming took 5 bases from V and 5 from J, leaving 15 bases between them. Germline CDR1 and CDR2: DFQATT and SNEGSKA (reference sequence). The CDR3 consists of 13 residues. CDR3 residues: CSAGDSWRTEAFF. The CDR3 coding sequence is TGCAGTGCTGGGGACTCCTGGAGGACTGAAGCTTTCTTT.

At least ten counts were recorded for this clonotype. CDR3 nucleotide sequence: TGTGCCAGCAGTTTGCGATACGGGGTCGGCCAAGAGACCCAGTACTTC. Amino acid sequence: CASSLRYGVGQETQYF. The chain couples TRBV28 to TRBJ2-5, with D maybe TRBD2 (5 bases). The germline CDR1 and CDR2 sequences are MDHEN and SYDVKM. The V and J ends lost 3 bases and 1 base respectively, with 15 bases between them. The CDR3 totals 16 residues. The full variable domain, completed using reference TRBV28 and TRBJ2-5, is DVKVTQSSRYLVKRTGEKVFLECVQDMDHENMFWYRQDPGLGLRLIYFSYDVKMKEKGDIPEGYSVSREKKERFSLILESASTNQTSMYLCASSLRYGVGQETQYFGPGTRLLVL.